The T cell receptor (beta chain) described here comes from a study of low-dose radiotherapy and immunotherapy resistance in tumors. Across the whole study: Every 2 weeks, cohort 1 got 0.5 Gy, reaching 6.5 Gy to the planning target volume.

Time point meaning: before trial treatment. Donors were given nivolumab, ipilimumab, aspirin, low-dose cyclophosphamide and low-dose radiotherapy. This clonotype has at least ten counts. The germline CDR1 and CDR2 sequences are SGHVS and FQNEAQ. V lost 4 bases, J lost 7 bases, and 20 bases lay in between. This CDR3 region has 16 residues. TRAV- and TRBV-specific primers, spanning alpha and beta chains, primed first-strand cDNA. PCR amplification of the TCRs was performed with Phusion for 20 PCR cycles, and it relied on a constant-region primer together with a V-primer adapter. mRNA, once isolated, was amplified by in vitro transcription. TCRdb used MiXCR to reprocess the reads, holding one entry per CDR3 protein. The sample includes some 85,000 distinct CDR3 sequences, approximately 20% of them seen just once.

The starting material was PBMCs, obtained before treatment. The sequence derives from a male donor with prostate cancer. V gene TRBV7-8 combines with J gene TRBJ2-1, with D perhaps matching TRBD2 (5 bases). CDR3 protein: CASSSLREGMGNEQFF. The CDR3 coding sequence is TGTGCCAGCAGCTCCCTAAGAGAGGGCATGGGGAATGAGCAGTTCTTC.